The clone carrying this T cell receptor (beta chain) was observed a handful of times. V lost 5 bases and J lost 10, with 14 bases in between. The CDR3 extends over 11 amino acids. Germline V gene data show CDR1 as DFQATT and CDR2 as SNEGSKA (reference sequence). Sequencing used immunoSEQ multiplex PCR; TCRdb keeps in-frame clones, though not all of them. Seen here are about 170,000 clones, approximately 84% observed once, and the top ten hold approximately 11%. This sample is part of a study of blood T cell repertoires in COVID-19. As for the study in general: T cells, B-cell-depleted T cells, or PBMCs supplied cDNA or gDNA.

The sample was peripheral blood. The chain employs TRBV20-1 and TRBJ1-1; TRBD1 might be the D (5 bases). The TCR comes from a man between 65 and 79 years old with active or convalescent COVID-19. The CDR3 region is CSAGHSGGAFF. The CDR3 DNA sequence: TGCAGTGCTGGACACTCGGGAGGAGCTTTCTTT.